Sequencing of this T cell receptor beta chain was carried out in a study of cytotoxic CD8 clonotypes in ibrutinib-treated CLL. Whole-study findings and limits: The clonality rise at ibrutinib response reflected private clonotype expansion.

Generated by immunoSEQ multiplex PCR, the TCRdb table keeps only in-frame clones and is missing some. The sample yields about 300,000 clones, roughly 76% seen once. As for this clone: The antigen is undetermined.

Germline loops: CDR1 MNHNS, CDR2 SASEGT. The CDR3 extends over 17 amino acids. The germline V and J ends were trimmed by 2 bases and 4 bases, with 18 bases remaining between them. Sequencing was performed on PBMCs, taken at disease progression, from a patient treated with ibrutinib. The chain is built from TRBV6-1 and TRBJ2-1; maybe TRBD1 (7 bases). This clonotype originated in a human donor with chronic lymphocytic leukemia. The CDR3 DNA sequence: TGTGCCAGCAGTGAATTCCTCGGGGCAGGGGGGTACAATGAGCAGTTCTTC. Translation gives CASSEFLGAGGYNEQFF.